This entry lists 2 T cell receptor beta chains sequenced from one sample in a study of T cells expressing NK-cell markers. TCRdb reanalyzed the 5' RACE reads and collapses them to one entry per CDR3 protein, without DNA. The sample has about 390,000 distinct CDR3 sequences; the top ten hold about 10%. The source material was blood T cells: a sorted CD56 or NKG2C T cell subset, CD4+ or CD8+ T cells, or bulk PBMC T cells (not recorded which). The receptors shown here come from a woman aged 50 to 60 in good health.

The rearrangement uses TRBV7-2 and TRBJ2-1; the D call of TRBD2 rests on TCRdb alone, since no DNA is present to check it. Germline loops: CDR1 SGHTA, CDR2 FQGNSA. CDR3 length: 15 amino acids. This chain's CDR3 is CASSFSGRETNEQFF. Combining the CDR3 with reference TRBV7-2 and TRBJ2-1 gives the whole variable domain GAGVSQSPSNKVTEKGKDVELRCDPISGHTALYWYRQSLGQGLEFLIYFQGNSAPDKSGLPSDRFSAERTGGSVSTLTIQRTQQEDSAVYLCASSFSGRETNEQFFGPGTRLTVL.

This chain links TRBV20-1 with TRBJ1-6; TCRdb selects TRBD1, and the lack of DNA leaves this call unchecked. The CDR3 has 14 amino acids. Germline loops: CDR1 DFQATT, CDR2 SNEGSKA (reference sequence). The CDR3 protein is CSASRDSNNSPLHF.